A single sample is the source of the 22 T cell receptor beta chains below, sequenced in a study of CD8+CD57+ T cells in acquired aplastic anemia. Patients included in sequencing had previously demonstrated CD8+CD57+ cell expansion by flow cytometry. Template material for TCR beta VDJ and CDR3 profiling consisted of genomic DNA. TCRdb called the reads again in MiXCR, with one record for every CDR3 protein. The repertoire holds hundreds of thousands of distinct CDR3 sequences, with around 32% as singletons. The sequencing input was sorted CD4+, CD8+, or CD8+CD57+ T cells (not recorded which) from PBMCs. The origin of the receptors is a human donor with aplastic anemia.

This clonotype was observed a few times. The chain links TRBV7-2 to TRBJ1-2, with unresolved D. The CDR3 has 14 residues. V lost 5 bases and J 4 bases, leaving 14 bases between the germline ends. Germline V lookup: CDR1 SGHTA, CDR2 FQGNSA. The CDR3 DNA sequence: TGTGCCAGCAGCGCAACGGACCGACTCTATGGCTACACCTTC. Translated, it gives CASSATDRLYGYTF.

This clonotype was observed many times. The V gene is TRBV20-1, the J gene TRBJ1-2, with 7 positions matching TRBD1. Trimming at V came to 8 bases and at J to 7 bases, leaving 16 bases not matched to a gene. CDR3 length: 14 amino acids. CDR1 and CDR2 (germline): DFQATT, SNEGSKA (reference sequence). CDR3 coding DNA: TGCAGTCCCTTGAGGACAGGAGGAACCGTTGGCTACACCTTC. It encodes CSPLRTGGTVGYTF.

This clonotype has a handful of counts. This rearrangement joins TRBV10-3 to TRBJ2-1; D is tentatively TRBD1 or TRBD2 (5 bases each). CDR3 length: 11 amino acids. Deletions cut 10 bases from V and 7 bases from J, with 11 bases between. Germline V gene sequence: CDR1 ENHRY, CDR2 SYGVKD. CDR3 DNA: TGTGCCAGCAGCAGGGAGAATGAGCAGTTCTTC. Its translation: CASSRENEQFF.

A remark on this clonotype: The CDR3 end shows no conserved phenylalanine or tryptophan, and so a read error is likely. The DNA for the CDR3 is TGTGCCAGCAGCCAATCTATGACAGGCGTTTCCTACGAGCAGTACCTC. As protein: CASSQSMTGVSYEQYL. The chain uses TRBV16 and TRBJ2-7; perhaps TRBD1 as D (6 bases). From germline, CDR1 is KGHSY and CDR2 FQNENV. The CDR3 length is 16 residues. Trimming took 0 bases from V and 1 from J, leaving 13 bases between them.

Concerning this clonotype: A much bigger clone sits one base away, suggesting this may be a read error. The chain joins TRBV14 to TRBJ1-6, with D uncertain. The CDR3 spans 14 residues. Germline V gives CDR1 SGHDN, CDR2 FVKESK. V shed 0 bases and J shed 7 bases, with 7 bases lying between them. CDR3 bases: TGTGCCAGCAGCCAAGAAGCAGCGAATTCACCCCTCCACTTT. Protein product: CASSQEAANSPLHF.

This clonotype was counted only a few times. V usage is TRBV20-1 and J usage is TRBJ1-1, with TRBD1 as a possible D gene (5 bases). Per the germline V gene, CDR1 is DFQATT and CDR2 is SNEGSKA (reference sequence). Between the trimmed V and J ends, which lost 3 bases and 8 bases, there was a span of 16 bases. This CDR3 region has 13 residues. This CDR3 is CSASQLLGAEAFF. CDR3 in DNA: TGCAGTGCTAGTCAACTCCTCGGGGCAGAAGCTTTCTTT.

This rearrangement joins TRBV15 to TRBJ2-7; no clear D. The V end lost 0 bases, the J end lost 3 bases, and 12 bases lay between the germline ends. CDR3 size: 15 residues. CDR1 LNHNV and CDR2 YYDKDF come from the germline V gene (reference sequence). The CDR3 sequence is CATSRDRGDNYEQYF. CDR3 DNA: TGTGCCACCAGCAGAGATCGCGGAGATAACTACGAGCAGTACTTC.

As to this clonotype: Since a much larger clone is just one base distant, this may be a read error. Since no conserved phenylalanine or tryptophan closes the CDR3, a read error is the likely cause. V gene TRBV7-9 combines with J gene TRBJ2-5, with D uncertain. The CDR3 is made up of 12 amino acids. The V and J ends lost 5 bases and 4 bases respectively, with 8 bases between them. Germline CDR1 is SEHNR and CDR2 is FQNEAQ (reference sequence). CDR3: CASSAVAETQYS. Here the CDR3 DNA reads TGTGCCAGCAGCGCAGTAGCAGAGACCCAGTACTCC.

In its sample, this clonotype was seen a few times. The rearrangement uses TRBV10-3 and TRBJ2-7, with 9 bases identical to TRBD1. Germline V gives CDR1 ENHRY, CDR2 SYGVKD. This CDR3 has 13 amino acids. J gave up 5 bases and V 10 bases, and 9 bases lay outside the gene matches. The CDR3 sequence is CASVGQGTDEQYF. The CDR3 coding sequence is TGTGCCAGCGTGGGACAGGGTACGGACGAGCAGTACTTC.

This clonotype appeared many times. CDR3 protein: CSATNGLSSYNSPLHF. The CDR3 coding sequence is TGCAGTGCTACCAACGGTCTAAGCTCCTATAATTCACCCCTCCACTTT. The genes are TRBV20-1 and TRBJ1-6; no definite D call. The CDR3 runs to 16 residues. Trimming cost V 4 bases and J 0 bases, with 13 bases left between them. CDR1 and CDR2 from the germline V gene are DFQATT and SNEGSKA (reference sequence).

In this sample, this clonotype turned up many times. DNA for the CDR3: TGCGCCAGCAGCCCTCGGACAGGGTACTATGGCTACACCTTC. Its protein product is CASSPRTGYYGYTF. The rearrangement links TRBV5-1 to TRBJ1-2; 8 positions match TRBD1. J gave up 3 bases and V 4 bases, and 5 bases lay outside the gene matches. CDR1 SGHRS and CDR2 YFSETQ come from the germline V gene. This CDR3 spans 14 amino acids.

This clonotype appeared a few times. V and J are TRBV2 and TRBJ2-1, with 9 bases identical to TRBD2. The junction had 5 bases not matched to a gene; V was cut back by 7 bases and J by 1 base. CDR1 SNHLY and CDR2 FYNNEI come from the germline V gene. This CDR3 region has 15 residues. In DNA, the CDR3 is TGTGCCAGCAAAGTAGCGGGGGAATCCTACAATGAGCAGTTCTTC. It encodes CASKVAGESYNEQFF.

The chain carries TRBV19 and TRBJ2-7; 9 nucleotides agree with TRBD1. Germline V lookup: CDR1 LNHDA, CDR2 SQIVND (reference sequence). This CDR3 is 14 amino acids long. The V segment lost 4 bases and the J segment 4 bases; nucleotides outside the gene matches: 5. In nucleotides, the CDR3 is TGTGCCAGTAGTACCGGGACAGGGTTTTACGAGCAGTACTTC. Translated: CASSTGTGFYEQYF.

The V gene is TRBV7-9, the J gene TRBJ1-5; 10 bases map to TRBD1. Germline values: CDR1 SEHNR, CDR2 FQNEAQ (reference sequence). The CDR3 extends over 15 amino acids. The trim removed 5 bases at V and 5 bases at J, leaving 6 bases unmatched. The CDR3, as DNA: TGTGCCAGCAGCCGGACAGGGGGAAGTGATCAGCCCCAGCATTTT. Translating it yields CASSRTGGSDQPQHF.

This clonotype was counted ten times or more. The chain couples TRBV2 to TRBJ1-6; 9 bases map to TRBD1. V shed 5 bases and J 5 bases; nucleotides not matched to a gene: 7. The CDR3 covers 16 residues. Looked up from germline, CDR1 is SNHLY and CDR2 is FYNNEI. The CDR3 protein is CASSIRTGANNSPLHF. In DNA form, the CDR3 reads TGTGCCAGCAGTATAAGGACAGGGGCCAATAATTCACCCCTCCACTTT.

This clonotype was counted only a few times. V and J are TRBV2 and TRBJ2-7; TRBD1 or TRBD2 may be the D gene (5 bases each). The CDR3 covers 10 residues. With 6 bases removed from V and 5 bases from J, the gap between germline ends came to 5 bases. The germline V gene has CDR1 SNHLY and CDR2 FYNNEI. CDR3 sequence: CASRGDEQYF. In DNA form, the CDR3 reads TGTGCCAGCAGGGGGGACGAGCAGTACTTC.

This clonotype has more than one count but fewer than ten. This sequence joins TRBV5-4 and TRBJ2-6; D possibly matches TRBD1 or TRBD2 (5 bases each). This CDR3 contains 16 residues. The V end lost 0 bases, the J end lost 2 bases, and 9 bases lay between the germline ends. The germline V gene has CDR1 SGHNT and CDR2 YYREEE (reference sequence). The CDR3 DNA follows: TGTGCCAGCAGCTTGGGCTGGGACGCTGGGGCCAACGTCCTGACTTTC. Its translation is CASSLGWDAGANVLTF.

This clonotype was observed a handful of times. The rearrangement uses TRBV5-6 and TRBJ1-2; weak D call: TRBD1 (6 bases). The CDR3 length is 15 residues. V was clipped by 4 bases and J by 4 bases, with 17 bases between them. Germline V gene lookup returns CDR1 SGHDT and CDR2 YYEEEE. As DNA, the CDR3 is TGTGCCAGCAGCCTACGACAGGCAGGTGCCTATGGCTACACCTTC. It yields the protein CASSLRQAGAYGYTF.

The gene calls are TRBV27 and TRBJ2-7; a weak D match, TRBD1 (6 bases). V lost 1 base and J 4 bases, leaving 11 bases between the germline ends. The CDR3 runs 14 residues. The germline V gene encodes CDR1 MNHEY and CDR2 SMNVEV (reference sequence). CDR3 region: CASSLFATGYEQYF. The CDR3 DNA reads as TGTGCCAGCAGTTTATTCGCCACAGGGTACGAGCAGTACTTC.

The V gene is TRBV25-1, the J gene TRBJ2-7; 8 nucleotides agree with TRBD2. V shed 6 bases, J shed 4 bases, and the junction held 8 bases outside the gene matches. There are 14 residues in the CDR3. The germline CDR1 and CDR2 sequences are MGHDK and SYGVNS. The DNA of the CDR3 is TGTGCCAGCAGCCGGGACGGGGGGGCTTACGAGCAGTACTTC. It translates to CASSRDGGAYEQYF.

The chain carries TRBV25-1 and TRBJ2-1; D possibly corresponds to TRBD2 (5 bases). The CDR3 extends over 13 amino acids. The V gene lost 3 bases and the J gene lost 6 bases, with 9 bases spanning the gap. Germline lookup yields CDR1 MGHDK and CDR2 SYGVNS. CDR3 protein: CASSDGRGNEQFF. CDR3 sequence (DNA): TGTGCCAGCAGTGATGGCCGGGGCAATGAGCAGTTCTTC. Combining the CDR3 with reference TRBV25-1 and TRBJ2-1 gives the whole variable domain EADIYQTPRYLVIGTGKKITLECSQTMGHDKMYWYQQDPGMELHLIHYSYGVNSTEKGDLSSESTVSRIRTEHFPLTLESARPSHTSQYLCASSDGRGNEQFFGPGTRLTVL.

This clonotype was picked up many times. J is TRBJ2-1 and V is TRBV15; 8 bases map to TRBD1. Trimming took 4 bases from V and 0 from J; bases not matched to a gene: 2. The CDR3 loop spans 15 amino acids. CDR1 is LNHNV and CDR2 is YYDKDF in the germline V gene (reference sequence). The CDR3 DNA sequence: TGTGCCACCAGCAACACAGGGGGCTCCTACAATGAGCAGTTCTTC. Protein product: CATSNTGGSYNEQFF.